This T cell receptor (beta chain) was identified in a study of T cell responses to AZD1222 COVID-19 vaccine. V lost 4 bases, J lost 1 base, and 5 bases stayed unmatched. This CDR3 contains 15 residues. Germline values: CDR1 SEHNR, CDR2 FQNEAQ (reference sequence). As concerns this clone: The antigen remains unidentified.

Overall study findings and caveats: Breadth and depth of Spike-specific TCRs rose after two AZD1222 doses. The study identified only a handful of AZD1222 recipients as seropositive at baseline.

TCRdb's copy holds only in-frame clones and misses some; the assay was immunoSEQ multiplex PCR. The sample consists of over 120,000 clones, approximately 86% of them appearing once. The sample consisted of peripheral blood, taken 28 days after the second AZD1222 dose. The receptor comes from an adult who received the AZD1222 COVID-19 vaccine. The chain uses TRBV7-9 and TRBJ1-1; 8 bases are shared with TRBD1. Here the CDR3 DNA reads TGTGCCAGCAGCTCCTCCGGGACAGGGAACACTGAAGCTTTCTTT. This codes for CASSSSGTGNTEAFF. Full variable domain (missing parts from reference TRBV7-9 and TRBJ1-1): DTGVSQNPRHKITKRGQNVTFRCDPISEHNRLYWYRQTLGQGPEFLTYFQNEAQLEKSRLLSDRFSAERPKGSFSTLEIQRTEQGDSAMYLCASSSSGTGNTEAFFGQGTRLTVV.